The 8 T cell receptor beta chains below come from one sample, sequenced in a study of T cell repertoires in cytomegalovirus infection. TCRdb processed the reads anew with MiXCR; each CDR3 protein has one entry. Of fewer than 200,000 distinct CDR3 sequences in the sample, under 15% are singletons; the top ten hold 27%. Sequencing used PBMCs. These receptors were obtained from a human donor in good health (CMV status not recorded). Some clones in this sample may be carry-over from other donors' samples.

This clonotype was seen many times. CDR3 in amino acids: CASRIDSYNSPLHF. CDR3 coding DNA: TGTGCCAGCAGGATAGACAGTTATAATTCACCCCTCCACTTT. This chain links TRBV27 with TRBJ1-6, with TRBD1 as a possible D gene (5 bases). The CDR3 sequence is 14 residues long. Looked up from germline, CDR1 is MNHEY and CDR2 is SMNVEV (reference sequence). Trimming left V 6 bases short and J 4 bases short, with 10 bases between.

This clonotype has only a few counts. V usage is TRBV28 and J usage is TRBJ2-4, with 7 bases aligning to TRBD1. CDR1 MDHEN and CDR2 SYDVKM come from the germline V gene. J gave up 3 bases and V 7 bases, and 6 bases lay outside the gene matches. CDR3 size: 14 residues. The CDR3: CASTEGANKNIQYF. CDR3 sequence (DNA): TGTGCCAGCACTGAGGGGGCGAACAAAAACATTCAGTACTTC. The full variable domain, completed using reference TRBV28 and TRBJ2-4, is DVKVTQSSRYLVKRTGEKVFLECVQDMDHENMFWYRQDPGLGLRLIYFSYDVKMKEKGDIPEGYSVSREKKERFSLILESASTNQTSMYLCASTEGANKNIQYFGAGTRLSVL.

The rearrangement joins TRBV6-6 to TRBJ1-5, with 9 bases that match TRBD1. J gave up 9 bases and V 2 bases, and 5 bases lay outside the gene matches. CDR1 is MNHNY, CDR2 SVGAGI, per germline (reference sequence). CDR3 length: 14 residues. The CDR3 sequence: CASSYGTGMSPQHF. The CDR3 DNA follows: TGTGCCAGCAGTTACGGGACAGGGATGTCGCCCCAGCATTTT.

The sample holds many counts of this clonotype. The rearrangement uses TRBV29-1 and TRBJ2-5, with a possible D match to TRBD1 (6 bases). The CDR3 consists of 16 residues. Germline CDR1 SQVTM, CDR2 ANQGSEA. V dropped 0 bases and J dropped 4 bases, with 18 bases sitting between them. CDR3 loop: CSVEDDSRGRGETQYF. CDR3 bases: TGCAGCGTTGAAGATGATTCCAGGGGAAGGGGAGAGACCCAGTACTTC.

This clonotype was found a few times. The V and J genes are TRBV10-3 and TRBJ1-1, with 7 positions matching TRBD1. CDR1 and CDR2 from the germline V gene are ENHRY and SYGVKD. The junction had 3 bases not matched to a gene; V was cut back by 0 bases and J by 2 bases. There are 15 residues in the CDR3. CDR3: CAISESGTANTEAFF. Written as DNA, the CDR3 is TGTGCCATCAGTGAGTCCGGGACAGCAAACACTGAAGCTTTCTTT.

The genes are TRBV29-1 and TRBJ2-6; 10 bases fit TRBD1. The V gene end was trimmed by 3 bases and the J gene end by 0 bases; junction bases not matched to a gene: 8. The CDR3 contains 18 residues. The germline V gene encodes CDR1 SQVTM and CDR2 ANQGSEA. The DNA for the CDR3 is TGCAGCGTTGACTCCGGGACAGGGGACTTCTCTGGGGCCAACGTCCTGACTTTC. Its translation is CSVDSGTGDFSGANVLTF.

The V and J genes are TRBV2 and TRBJ2-3; D is unresolved. The CDR3 runs to 13 residues. Germline CDR1 is SNHLY and CDR2 is FYNNEI. V dropped 0 bases and J dropped 0 bases, with 1 base sitting between them. CDR3 region: CASSEASTDTQYF. The CDR3 DNA is TGTGCCAGCAGTGAAGCTAGCACAGATACGCAGTATTTT.

This clonotype came up many times. The chain recombines TRBV6-2 or TRBV6-3 with TRBJ1-1, with D unresolved. Per the germline V gene, CDR1 is MNHEY and CDR2 is SVGEGT. This CDR3 contains 14 residues. V was pared by 2 bases and J by 3 bases, with 10 bases between. In DNA form, the CDR3 reads TGTGCCAGCAGTTACCCTCGGGCCGACACTGAAGCTTTCTTT. It codes for CASSYPRADTEAFF.